The rows below give T cell receptor beta chains drawn from one sample of a study of blood T cell repertoires in COVID-19. Method: immunoSEQ multiplex PCR; TCRdb's copy keeps in-frame clones and lacks some. This table holds 250,000 to 350,000 clones, 87% found once. Sequencing was carried out using peripheral blood. The origin of the receptors is a woman aged 45-60 years who had recovered from COVID-19. CDR3s include the opening cysteine and the closing phenylalanine or tryptophan. Each record gives: V gene, J gene, D gene, clone size, CDR3 protein, CDR3 DNA. The D gene is left open where the match is weak. A row's size may be missing; if present it is once, few, many or a size class.

TRBV30	TRBJ1-1	TRBD1	-	CAWSPSGQGVRAFF	TGTGCCTGGAGTCCCTCCGGCCAGGGGGTTCGAGCTTTCTTT
TRBV7-8	TRBJ1-2	TRBD1	-	CASSPTTGEYGYTF	TGTGCCAGCAGCCCGACGACAGGGGAGTACGGCTACACCTTC
TRBV29-1	TRBJ2-1	TRBD2	-	CSVEGGTSGRDEQFF	TGCAGCGTTGAAGGGGGGACTAGCGGGAGGGATGAGCAGTTCTTC
TRBV2	TRBJ1-2	-	-	CASSMRVMTF	TGTGCCAGCAGTATGCGGGTTATGACCTTC
TRBV6-5	TRBJ1-3	TRBD1	-	CASSSGTAGNTIYF	TGTGCCAGCAGTTCCGGGACAGCTGGAAACACCATATATTTT
TRBV6-2/TRBV6-3	TRBJ2-7	-	few	CASSPRDFRYEQYF	TGTGCCAGCAGTCCCCGGGACTTCCGCTACGAGCAGTACTTC
TRBV6-6	TRBJ1-1	-	few	CASLKGANTEAFF	TGTGCCAGTCTGAAAGGAGCGAACACTGAAGCTTTCTTT
TRBV9	TRBJ1-2	TRBD1	-	CASSVARTGAADGYTF	TGTGCCAGCAGCGTAGCCCGGACAGGGGCAGCGGATGGCTACACCTTC
TRBV27	TRBJ1-2	TRBD1	few	CASSLDTGGGGYTF	TGTGCCAGCAGTTTGGACACAGGGGGAGGAGGCTACACCTTC
TRBV12-5	TRBJ1-2	TRBD1	-	CASGFPADRAGYTF	TGTGCTAGTGGTTTCCCTGCCGACAGGGCTGGCTACACCTTC
TRBV4-2	TRBJ2-5	-	-	CASSQGTTGPVQETQYF	TGTGCCAGCAGCCAAGGGACTACAGGCCCCGTCCAAGAGACCCAGTACTTC
TRBV4-3	TRBJ1-2	-	few	CASSQDGWPYGYTF	TGCGCCAGCAGCCAAGATGGTTGGCCCTATGGCTACACCTTC
TRBV27	TRBJ2-7	-	-	CASSVLGLGFLEQYF	TGTGCCAGCAGTGTCCTCGGACTGGGATTTTTGGAGCAGTACTTC
TRBV12-3/TRBV12-4	TRBJ1-5	-	-	CASSLSRQPQHF	TGTGCCAGCAGTTTAAGCCGACAGCCCCAGCATTTT
TRBV6-2/TRBV6-3	TRBJ2-2	TRBD1	-	CASSYGQGAGELFF	TGTGCCAGCAGTTATGGTCAGGGGGCCGGGGAGCTGTTTTTT
TRBV12-2	TRBJ1-2	-	-	CASRFSRDRGHYGYTF	TGTGCAAGTCGCTTCAGTAGGGATCGGGGTCACTATGGCTACACCTTC
TRBV7-3	TRBJ2-3	-	-	CASSKPPDTQYF	TGTGCCAGCAGCAAGCCTCCCGATACGCAGTATTTT
TRBV7-9	TRBJ1-3	TRBD1	once	CASSLQGRRDTIYF	TGTGCCAGCAGCCTACAGGGGAGACGCGACACCATATATTTT
TRBV4-3	TRBJ1-5	-	-	CASSQVVGVSQPQHF	TGCGCCAGCAGCCAAGTAGTAGGGGTGAGTCAGCCCCAGCATTTT
TRBV4-1	TRBJ2-7	-	once	CASSRIWGGSYEQYF	TGCGCCAGCAGCCGGATCTGGGGCGGATCCTACGAGCAGTACTTC
TRBV19	TRBJ1-2	TRBD1	-	CASADRAYGYTF	TGTGCCAGTGCCGACAGGGCCTATGGCTACACCTTC
TRBV7-2	TRBJ1-1	-	-	CASTLWAREGTEAFF	TGTGCCAGCACCCTATGGGCCAGGGAGGGGACTGAAGCTTTCTTT
TRBV27	TRBJ2-7	TRBD1	-	CASSLSRQGAVYEQYF	TGTGCCAGCAGTTTATCGAGACAGGGGGCTGTCTACGAGCAGTACTTC
TRBV6-5	TRBJ1-2	-	-	CASTQGRDYGYTF	TGTGCCAGCACCCAAGGCCGGGACTATGGCTACACCTTC
TRBV28	TRBJ1-2	TRBD1	-	CASTTQGARYGYTF	TGTGCCAGCACTACACAGGGGGCGCGATATGGCTACACCTTC
TRBV12-5	TRBJ2-3	-	-	CASGLGRGRGTDTQYF	TGTGCTAGTGGTTTGGGCCGTGGCAGGGGCACAGATACGCAGTATTTT
TRBV9	TRBJ1-2	-	-	CASSVAGDGYTF	TGTGCCAGCAGCGTAGCCGGGGATGGCTACACCTTC
TRBV7-8	TRBJ2-1	TRBD2	-	CASSLRASGRFDEQFF	TGTGCCAGCAGCTTACGGGCTAGCGGGAGATTCGATGAGCAGTTCTTC
TRBV28	TRBJ1-4	-	-	CASSLIPPGRGDEKLFF	TGTGCCAGCAGCCTAATCCCACCGGGTCGGGGGGATGAAAAACTGTTTTTT
TRBV4-3	TRBJ1-1	-	-	CASSQDPRTPMNTEAFF	TGCGCCAGCAGCCAAGATCCCAGGACACCCATGAACACTGAAGCTTTCTTT
TRBV7-2	TRBJ2-7	TRBD1	-	CASSLWGQGSYEQYF	TGTGCCAGCAGCTTATGGGGACAGGGATCCTACGAGCAGTACTTC
TRBV30	TRBJ2-7	-	-	CAWGPNSYEQYF	TGTGCCTGGGGTCCTAACTCCTACGAGCAGTACTTC
TRBV5-1	TRBJ1-1	TRBD1	few	CASSTGTGGRPEEAFF	TGCGCCAGCAGCACCGGGACAGGGGGACGACCCGAAGAAGCTTTCTTT
TRBV5-1	TRBJ2-7	TRBD1	-	CASSLIGTGAASEQYF	TGCGCCAGCAGCTTGATCGGGACAGGGGCAGCCTCCGAGCAGTACTTC
TRBV28	TRBJ2-7	-	-	CASSPLGGTLSSYEQYF	TGTGCCAGCAGTCCCTTGGGTGGGACTTTAAGCTCCTACGAGCAGTACTTC
TRBV28	TRBJ1-2	-	-	CASSLGPYGYTF	TGTGCCAGCAGTTTGGGCCCCTATGGCTACACCTTC
TRBV5-1	TRBJ2-3	TRBD1	-	CASSLRTGGVTDTQYF	TGCGCCAGCAGCTTGAGGACAGGGGGAGTCACAGATACGCAGTATTTT
TRBV7-9	TRBJ1-1	-	few	CASSSLGGVNTEAFF	TGTGCCAGCAGCTCGTTAGGGGGAGTGAACACTGAAGCTTTCTTT
TRBV18	TRBJ1-5	-	-	CASTHGVSGGNQPQHF	TGTGCCAGCACTCACGGGGTTTCAGGGGGCAATCAGCCCCAGCATTTT
TRBV3-1/TRBV3-2	TRBJ2-1	TRBD2	-	CASSRGTSGSSYNEQFF	TGTGCCAGCAGCCGGGGGACTAGCGGGAGCTCCTACAATGAGCAGTTCTTC
TRBV3-1/TRBV3-2	TRBJ2-2	TRBD2	-	CASSQDLAGLLMGPSTGELFF	TGTGCCAGCAGCCAAGATTTAGCGGGACTCCTCATGGGCCCCAGCACCGGGGAGCTGTTTTTT
TRBV14	TRBJ2-7	-	-	CASSQNGFKEQYF	TGTGCCAGCAGCCAAAACGGGTTTAAGGAGCAGTACTTC
TRBV25-1	TRBJ1-6	-	-	CASSESRVDSPLHF	TGTGCCAGCAGTGAGAGCAGGGTGGATTCACCCCTCCACTTT
TRBV3-1/TRBV3-2	TRBJ2-5	-	-	CASRPQGWERETQYF	TGTGCCAGCCGACCACAGGGTTGGGAAAGGGAGACCCAGTACTTC
TRBV15	TRBJ1-1	-	-	CATSRDPGTSARDTEAFF	TGTGCCACCAGCAGAGATCCCGGGACATCAGCAAGGGACACTGAAGCTTTCTTT
TRBV18	TRBJ2-7	TRBD2	few	CASSPLSSGGAGEQYF	TGTGCCAGCTCACCACTCTCCAGCGGGGGGGCGGGAGAGCAGTACTTC
TRBV7-9	TRBJ2-6	-	-	CASSSRLTSGANVLTF	TGTGCCAGCAGCTCGAGACTCACCTCTGGGGCCAACGTCCTGACTTTC
TRBV28	TRBJ1-1	-	-	CASSSPGLHTEAFF	TGTGCCAGCAGTTCGCCGGGACTTCACACTGAAGCTTTCTTT
TRBV9	TRBJ2-7	-	-	CASSVGGGPYEQYF	TGTGCCAGCAGCGTAGGAGGCGGCCCCTACGAGCAGTACTTC
TRBV18	TRBJ2-7	-	-	CASSLLDSPGEQYF	TGTGCCAGCTCACTACTCGACAGCCCGGGCGAGCAGTACTTC
TRBV27	TRBJ2-6	-	once	CATTGNPGANVLTF	TGTGCCACCACAGGGAACCCTGGGGCCAACGTCCTGACTTTC
TRBV6-2/TRBV6-3	TRBJ1-1	TRBD1	-	CASSYPGQLEAFF	TGTGCCAGCAGTTACCCGGGACAGCTTGAAGCTTTCTTT